This entry is about one T cell receptor (beta chain). Here immunoSEQ multiplex PCR was the method, and the copy in TCRdb shows in-frame clones only, minus some. The sample shows roughly 430,000 clones, roughly 87% of them seen only once. This specimen comes from a study of blood T cell repertoires in COVID-19. Germline CDR1 is LNHDA and CDR2 is SQIVND (reference sequence). The V gene lost 7 bases and the J gene lost 3 bases, with 10 bases spanning the gap. This CDR3 is built from 12 residues. The V and J genes are TRBV19 and TRBJ2-7; perhaps TRBD1 as D (5 bases). The source of this sequence is a woman aged 40 to 50 with acute COVID-19. The material sequenced was PBMCs or T cells enriched from blood (not recorded which). CDR3 in DNA: TGTGCCAGTAAGGGGAACCTCTACGAGCAGTACTTC. Translating it yields CASKGNLYEQYF.